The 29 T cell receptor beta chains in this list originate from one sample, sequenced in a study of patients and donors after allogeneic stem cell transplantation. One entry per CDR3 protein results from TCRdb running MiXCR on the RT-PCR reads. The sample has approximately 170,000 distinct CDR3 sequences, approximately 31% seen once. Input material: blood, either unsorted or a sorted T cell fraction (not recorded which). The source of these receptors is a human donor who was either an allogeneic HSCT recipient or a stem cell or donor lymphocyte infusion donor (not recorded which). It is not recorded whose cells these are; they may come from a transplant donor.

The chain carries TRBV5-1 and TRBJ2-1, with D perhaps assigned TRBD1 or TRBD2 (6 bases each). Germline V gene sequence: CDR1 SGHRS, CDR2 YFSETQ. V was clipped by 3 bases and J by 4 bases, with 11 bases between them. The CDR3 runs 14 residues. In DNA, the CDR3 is TGCGCCAGCAGCTCAGGGGAGGTTTACAATGAGCAGTTCTTC. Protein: CASSSGEVYNEQFF.

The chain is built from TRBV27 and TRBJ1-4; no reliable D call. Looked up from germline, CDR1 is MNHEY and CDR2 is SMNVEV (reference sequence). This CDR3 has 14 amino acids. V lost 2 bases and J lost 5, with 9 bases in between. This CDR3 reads CASSLHGRNEKLFF. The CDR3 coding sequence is TGTGCCAGCAGTTTACATGGAAGAAATGAAAAACTGTTTTTT.

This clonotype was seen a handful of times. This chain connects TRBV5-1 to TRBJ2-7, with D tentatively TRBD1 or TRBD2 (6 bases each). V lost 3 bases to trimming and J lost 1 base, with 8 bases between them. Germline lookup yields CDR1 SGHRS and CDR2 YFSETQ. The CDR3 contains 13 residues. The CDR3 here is CASSWGASYEQYF. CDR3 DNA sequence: TGCGCCAGCAGCTGGGGGGCGTCCTACGAGCAGTACTTC.

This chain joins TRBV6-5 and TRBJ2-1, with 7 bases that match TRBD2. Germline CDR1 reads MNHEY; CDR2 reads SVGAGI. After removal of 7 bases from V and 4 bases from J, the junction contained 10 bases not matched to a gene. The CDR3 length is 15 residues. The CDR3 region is CASTVSGDLYNEQFF. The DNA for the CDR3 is TGTGCCAGCACAGTCAGCGGGGACCTTTACAATGAGCAGTTCTTC.

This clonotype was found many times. DNA of the CDR3: TGTGCCACCAGCACCTTAGGGATGCGAGCTTTCTTT. Residues: CATSTLGMRAFF. The chain is built from TRBV15 and TRBJ1-1; D is unresolved. This CDR3 has 12 amino acids. CDR1 is LNHNV and CDR2 is YYDKDF in the germline V gene (reference sequence). The V and J ends lost 4 bases and 10 bases respectively, with 13 bases between them.

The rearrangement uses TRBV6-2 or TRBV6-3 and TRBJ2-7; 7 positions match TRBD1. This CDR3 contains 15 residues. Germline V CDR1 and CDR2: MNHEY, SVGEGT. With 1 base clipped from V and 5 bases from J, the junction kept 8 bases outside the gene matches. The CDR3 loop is CASSYWGQLGDEQYF. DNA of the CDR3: TGTGCCAGCAGTTACTGGGGACAGCTGGGTGACGAGCAGTACTTC.

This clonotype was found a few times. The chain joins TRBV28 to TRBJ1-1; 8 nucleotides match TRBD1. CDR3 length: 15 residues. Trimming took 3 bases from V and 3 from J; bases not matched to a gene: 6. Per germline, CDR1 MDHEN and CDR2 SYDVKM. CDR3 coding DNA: TGTGCCAGCAGTTTTCCGGACAGGGAGGACACTGAAGCTTTCTTT. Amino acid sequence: CASSFPDREDTEAFF. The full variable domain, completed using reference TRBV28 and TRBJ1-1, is DVKVTQSSRYLVKRTGEKVFLECVQDMDHENMFWYRQDPGLGLRLIYFSYDVKMKEKGDIPEGYSVSREKKERFSLILESASTNQTSMYLCASSFPDREDTEAFFGQGTRLTVV.

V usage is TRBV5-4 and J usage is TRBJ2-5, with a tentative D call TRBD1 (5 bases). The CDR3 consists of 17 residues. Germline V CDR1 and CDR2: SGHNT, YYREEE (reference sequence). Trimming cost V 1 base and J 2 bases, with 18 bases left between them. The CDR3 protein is CASSLNTARARQETQYF. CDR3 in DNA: TGTGCCAGCAGCTTGAATACGGCCAGGGCGCGGCAAGAGACCCAGTACTTC.

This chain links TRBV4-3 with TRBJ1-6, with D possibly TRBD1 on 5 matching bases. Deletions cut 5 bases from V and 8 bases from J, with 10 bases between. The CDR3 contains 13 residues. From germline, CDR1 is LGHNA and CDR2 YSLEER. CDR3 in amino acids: CASSEQGYSPLHF. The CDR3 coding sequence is TGCGCCAGCAGCGAGCAGGGTTATTCACCCCTCCACTTT.

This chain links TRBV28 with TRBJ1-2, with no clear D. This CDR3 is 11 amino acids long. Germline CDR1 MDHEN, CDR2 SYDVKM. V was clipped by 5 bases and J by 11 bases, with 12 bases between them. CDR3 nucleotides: TGTGCCAGCAGTCGATTGGTGGGGTACACCTTC. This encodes CASSRLVGYTF.

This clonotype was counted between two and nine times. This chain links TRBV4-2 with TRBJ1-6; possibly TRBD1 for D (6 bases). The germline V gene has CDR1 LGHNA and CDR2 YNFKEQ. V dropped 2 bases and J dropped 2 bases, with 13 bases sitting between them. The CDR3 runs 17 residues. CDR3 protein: CASSQISQGTYNSPLHF. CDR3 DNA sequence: TGTGCCAGCAGCCAAATTTCCCAGGGGACCTATAATTCACCCCTCCACTTT.

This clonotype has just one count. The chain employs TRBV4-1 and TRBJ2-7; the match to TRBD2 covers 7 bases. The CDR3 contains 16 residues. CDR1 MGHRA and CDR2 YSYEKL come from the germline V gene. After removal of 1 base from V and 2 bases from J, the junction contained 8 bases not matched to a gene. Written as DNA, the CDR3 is TGCGCCAGCAGCCAAGCCAACAACGGGGGGACCTACGAGCAGTACTTC. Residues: CASSQANNGGTYEQYF.

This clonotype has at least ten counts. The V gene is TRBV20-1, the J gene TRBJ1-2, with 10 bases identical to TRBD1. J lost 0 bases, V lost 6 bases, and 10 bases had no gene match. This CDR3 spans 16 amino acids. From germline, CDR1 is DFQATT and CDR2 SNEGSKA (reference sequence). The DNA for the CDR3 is TGCAGTGCCCAGGGACAGGGGCTAATGACTAACTATGGCTACACCTTC. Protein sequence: CSAQGQGLMTNYGYTF.

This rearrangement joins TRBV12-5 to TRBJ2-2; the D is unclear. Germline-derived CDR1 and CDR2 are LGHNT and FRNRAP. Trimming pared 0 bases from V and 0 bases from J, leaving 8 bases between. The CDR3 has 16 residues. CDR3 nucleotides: TGTGCTAGTGGTTTGGTAGCCTATGCGAACACCGGGGAGCTGTTTTTT. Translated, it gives CASGLVAYANTGELFF.

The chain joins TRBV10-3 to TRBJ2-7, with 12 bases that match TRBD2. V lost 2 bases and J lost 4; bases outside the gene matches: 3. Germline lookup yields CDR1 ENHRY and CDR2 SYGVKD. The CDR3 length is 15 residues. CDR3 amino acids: CAISETSGRLYEQYF. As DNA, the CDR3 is TGTGCCATCAGTGAGACTAGCGGGAGGCTTTACGAGCAGTACTTC.

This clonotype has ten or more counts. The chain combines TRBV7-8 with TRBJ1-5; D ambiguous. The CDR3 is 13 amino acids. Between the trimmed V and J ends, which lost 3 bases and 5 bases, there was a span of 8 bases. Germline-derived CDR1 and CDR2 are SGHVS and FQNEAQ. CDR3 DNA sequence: TGTGCCAGCAGCTTGAGACGGTATCAGCCCCAGCATTTT. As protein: CASSLRRYQPQHF.

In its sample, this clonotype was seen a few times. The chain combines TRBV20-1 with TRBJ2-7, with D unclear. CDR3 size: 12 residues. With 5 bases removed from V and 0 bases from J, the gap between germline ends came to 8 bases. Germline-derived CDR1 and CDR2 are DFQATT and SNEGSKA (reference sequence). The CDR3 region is CSAYQDSYEQYF. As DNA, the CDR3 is TGCAGTGCTTACCAGGACTCCTACGAGCAGTACTTC.

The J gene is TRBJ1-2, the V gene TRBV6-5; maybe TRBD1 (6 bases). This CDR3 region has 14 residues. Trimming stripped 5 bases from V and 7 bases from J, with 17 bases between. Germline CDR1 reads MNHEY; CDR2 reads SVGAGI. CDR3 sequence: CASSTGYSDLGYTF. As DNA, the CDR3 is TGTGCCAGCAGTACAGGGTATTCCGATCTTGGCTACACCTTC.

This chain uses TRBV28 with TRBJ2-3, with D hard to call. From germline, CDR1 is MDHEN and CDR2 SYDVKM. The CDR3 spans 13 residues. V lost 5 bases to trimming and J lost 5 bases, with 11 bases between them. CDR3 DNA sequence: TGTGCCAGCAGTGTGTTGGCGGTAGATACGCAGTATTTT. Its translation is CASSVLAVDTQYF.

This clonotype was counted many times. This CDR3 reads CSAKRAYSGNTIYF. CDR3 DNA: TGCAGTGCTAAGCGGGCCTACTCTGGAAACACCATATATTTT. J is TRBJ1-3 and V is TRBV20-1; no firm D call. The CDR3 is 14 residues long. Trimming removed 4 bases at V and 0 bases at J, with 10 bases between. Looked up from germline, CDR1 is DFQATT and CDR2 is SNEGSKA (reference sequence).

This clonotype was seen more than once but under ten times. In DNA form, the CDR3 reads TGTGCCAGCAGTTTAGGCGGGAGGGGAAGTTGGTACTTC. Amino acid sequence: CASSLGGRGSWYF. The V and J genes are TRBV12-3 or TRBV12-4 and TRBJ2-4; the match to TRBD2 covers 9 bases. This CDR3 spans 13 amino acids. The J segment lost 15 bases and the V segment lost 1 base, leaving 7 bases of the junction unmatched.

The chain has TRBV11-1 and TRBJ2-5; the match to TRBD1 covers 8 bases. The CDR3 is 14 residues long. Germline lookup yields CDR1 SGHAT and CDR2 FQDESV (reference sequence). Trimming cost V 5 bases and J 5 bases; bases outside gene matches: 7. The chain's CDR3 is CASSAGQGLETQYF. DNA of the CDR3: TGTGCCAGCAGCGCCGGACAGGGTCTGGAGACCCAGTACTTC.

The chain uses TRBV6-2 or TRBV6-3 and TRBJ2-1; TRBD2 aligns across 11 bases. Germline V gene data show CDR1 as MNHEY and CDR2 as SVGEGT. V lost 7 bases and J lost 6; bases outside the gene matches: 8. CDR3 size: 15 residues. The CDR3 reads CASIRTSGSPNEQFF. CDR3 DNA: TGTGCCAGCATCAGGACTAGCGGGTCCCCCAATGAGCAGTTCTTC.

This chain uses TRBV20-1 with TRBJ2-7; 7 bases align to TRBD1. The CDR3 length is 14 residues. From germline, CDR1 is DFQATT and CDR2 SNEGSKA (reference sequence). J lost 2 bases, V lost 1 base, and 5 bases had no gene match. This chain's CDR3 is CSARAGTETYEQYF. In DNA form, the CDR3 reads TGCAGTGCTAGAGCTGGGACAGAGACCTACGAGCAGTACTTC.

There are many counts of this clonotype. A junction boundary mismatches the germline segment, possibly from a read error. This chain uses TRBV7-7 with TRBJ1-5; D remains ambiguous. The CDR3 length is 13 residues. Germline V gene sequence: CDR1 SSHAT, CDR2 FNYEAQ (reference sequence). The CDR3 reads CASSLEVGQPQHF. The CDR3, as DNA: TGTGCTAGCAGCTTGGAAGTGGGGCAGCCCCAGCATTTT.

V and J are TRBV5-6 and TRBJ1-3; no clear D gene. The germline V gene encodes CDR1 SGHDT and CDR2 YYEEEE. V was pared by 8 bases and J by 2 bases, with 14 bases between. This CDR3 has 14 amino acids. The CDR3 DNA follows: TGTGCCAGTCGAGACCGGCAGCCTGGAAACACCATATATTTT. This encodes CASRDRQPGNTIYF.

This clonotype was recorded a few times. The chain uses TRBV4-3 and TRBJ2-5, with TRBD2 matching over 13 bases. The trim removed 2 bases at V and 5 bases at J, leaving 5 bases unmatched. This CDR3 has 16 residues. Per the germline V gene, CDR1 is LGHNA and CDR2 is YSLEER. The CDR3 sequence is CASSQFTSGRAETQYF. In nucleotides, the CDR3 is TGCGCCAGCAGCCAATTCACTAGCGGGAGGGCTGAGACCCAGTACTTC.

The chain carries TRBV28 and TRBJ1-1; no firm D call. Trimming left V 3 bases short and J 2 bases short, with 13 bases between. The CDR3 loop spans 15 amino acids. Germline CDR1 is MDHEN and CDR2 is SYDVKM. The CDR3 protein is CASSFGGLTNTEAFF. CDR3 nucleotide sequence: TGTGCCAGCAGTTTCGGAGGGTTGACTAACACTGAAGCTTTCTTT.

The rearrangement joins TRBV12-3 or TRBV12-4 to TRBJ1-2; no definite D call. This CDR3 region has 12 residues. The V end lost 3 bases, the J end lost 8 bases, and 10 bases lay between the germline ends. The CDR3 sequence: CASSFDGSGYTF. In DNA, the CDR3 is TGTGCCAGCAGTTTTGACGGGTCAGGCTACACCTTC.